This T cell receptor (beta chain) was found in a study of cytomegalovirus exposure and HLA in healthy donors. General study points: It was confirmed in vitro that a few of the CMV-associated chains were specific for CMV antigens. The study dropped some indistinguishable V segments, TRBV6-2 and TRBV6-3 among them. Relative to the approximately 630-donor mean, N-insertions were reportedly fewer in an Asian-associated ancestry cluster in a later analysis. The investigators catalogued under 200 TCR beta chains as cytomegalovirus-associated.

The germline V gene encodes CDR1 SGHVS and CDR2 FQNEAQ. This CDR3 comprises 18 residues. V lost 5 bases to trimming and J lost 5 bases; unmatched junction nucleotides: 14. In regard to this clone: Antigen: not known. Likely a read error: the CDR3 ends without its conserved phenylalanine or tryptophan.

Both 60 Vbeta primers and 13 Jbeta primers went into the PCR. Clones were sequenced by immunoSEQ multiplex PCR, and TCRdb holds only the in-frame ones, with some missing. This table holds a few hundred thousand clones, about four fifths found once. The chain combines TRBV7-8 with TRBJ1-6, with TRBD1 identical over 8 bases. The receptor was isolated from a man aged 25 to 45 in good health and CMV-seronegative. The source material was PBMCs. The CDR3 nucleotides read TGTGCCAGCAGCCGAGACCATGGTAGGGACAGGCATAATTCACCCCTCCACTCT. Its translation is CASSRDHGRDRHNSPLHS.